This T cell receptor (beta chain) was sequenced during a study of T cell responses to AZD1222 COVID-19 vaccine (dated by TCRdb to the early 2020s). Study-wide context: Because spike-specific TCR depth and breadth did not differ between the two schedules, AZD1222 recipients who got a second dose at roughly 4 weeks were pooled with those who got a second dose at roughly 12 weeks. A total of over 230 trial participants underwent TCR sequencing, of whom some 210 received two doses of AZD1222 and about 26 received two doses of the MenACWY control vaccine. Trial participants were enrolled by age into subgroups of 18-55, 56-69 and 70-plus years, and about 150, 27 and 61 TCR-sequenced participants, respectively, were included in these subgroups. Broader findings and caveats from the paper: In the small 56-69-year group, the increase in depth fell short of significance, most likely because of low power. Most participants were white British and females outnumbered males, and the authors suggested that clonal diversity may have been underestimated. Only five to seven AZD1222 recipients were SARS-CoV-2 seropositive at baseline, limiting conclusions about previously exposed vaccinees. The vaccine-associated CD4 TCRs covered the entire spike protein, and the dominant responses fell in regions 160-218 and 743-854. Reportedly, almost half of the unique spike-specific TCRs recognized epitopes lying outside the regions that are mutated in the B.1.351 and B.1.1.7 variants. No day 14 peak-response samples were available, so repertoires were characterized only after the peak T cell response. After two AZD1222 doses, both the breadth and the depth of spike-specific TCRs were significantly higher than at day 0 and than in MenACWY recipients.

This clone was detected a few times. This clone's antigen is unknown. No base quality values were provided; no much bigger clone lies one nucleotide off. The sample's time point label, in plain terms: baseline before first vaccination. The vaccinee samples were drawn from two UK trials, COV001 and COV002, one of which was a single-blind randomized controlled phase 2/3 trial testing AZD1222 (ChAdOx1 nCoV-19) in healthy adults. For TCRbeta chain sequencing, PBMC samples from trial participants were taken at day 0 and at day 28 after the second dose. The CDR3 regions of human TCRbeta chains were analyzed by immunosequencing. The study's own analysis went as follows. Repertoire TCRs were checked for matches against a reference library of SARS-CoV-2-specific TCRs that had been generated using the MIRA antigen-specificity platform. Breadth was defined as the fraction of unique TCRs that were SARS-CoV-2-associated, and depth was defined as the fraction of total T cells that were SARS-CoV-2-associated. Each spike-specific TCR was assigned to its reactive spike region and to a CD4 or CD8 class using the MIRA data. Log10-transformed breadth and depth values were compared by one-way ANOVA with Sidak's multiple comparisons tests. The table was pulled from immuneACCESS by TCRdb, which kept in-frame rearrangements only. Such tables lose some clones; where checked, under half of the loss comes from unresolved V genes, and the rest has no known cause. V and J calls and clone size follow that table, whereas D and trimming were derived from the DNA. In this sample the table shows around 63,000 clones, about 85% of which occur a single time. The ten largest make up roughly a fifth of the sample.

The sequencing here drew on peripheral blood, taken on day 0 of AZD1222 vaccination. The receptor was derived from an adult in good health.

The CDR3 reads as follows: CASSQTSSVPGEQYF. At the DNA level, the sequence is TGTGCCAGCAGCCAAACTTCTTCGGTTCCGGGCGAGCAGTACTTC. The V and J segments used are TRBV7-3 and TRBJ2-7, with the D gene uncertain. Per the germline V gene, SGHTA is the CDR1 and FQGTGA is the CDR2. Trimming takes 5 bases from V and 6 bases from J, and the germline ends sit 20 bases apart. From cysteine to phenylalanine, the CDR3 is 15 amino acids long. Just the 45-base CDR3 DNA is kept, in frame starting at base 1.